This passage covers 31 T cell receptor beta chains from one sample sequenced in a study of persistence of HIV-infected CD4 T cells. Nonspecific anti-CD3/anti-CD28 bead stimulation represents the broad CD4+ T cell repertoire. Sorting selected CD4+ T cells upregulating both CD40 ligand and CD69. The libraries were made with immunoSEQ version 4 in survey mode. The protocol was immunoSEQ multiplex PCR, while the TCRdb copy is restricted to in-frame clones and leaves out a portion. Here the sample spans about 43,000 clones, more than 70% being singletons. For these receptors, no antigen is known. The material was CD4+ T cells sorted from PBMCs after approximately 20-hour stimulation, obtained from a patient who received antiretroviral therapy. These receptors were collected from an adult man with HIV who was CMV-seropositive.

The rearrangement uses TRBV14 and TRBJ1-1, with D perhaps TRBD1 (5 bases). Germline V CDR1 and CDR2: SGHDN, FVKESK. Trimming left V 1 base short and J 5 bases short, with 11 bases between. The CDR3 loop spans 14 amino acids. The CDR3 loop reads CASSQVGRGTEAFF. In DNA form, the CDR3 reads TGTGCCAGCAGCCAAGTTGGTCGGGGGACTGAAGCTTTCTTT.

There are a few counts of this clone. The V and J genes are TRBV6-5 and TRBJ1-6, with TRBD1 matching 8 bases. V trimming: 7 bases; J trimming: 7 bases; junction bases outside the gene matches: 6. The CDR3 contains 14 residues. Germline V gene sequence: CDR1 MNHEY, CDR2 SVGAGI. The CDR3 DNA is TGTGCCAGCACCGGACAGGGTTCCAATTCACCCCTCCACTTT. Its protein product is CASTGQGSNSPLHF.

The rearrangement joins TRBV5-1 to TRBJ1-1, with 8 bases matching TRBD1. Trimming at V came to 2 bases and at J to 4 bases, leaving 7 bases not matched to a gene. The CDR3 length is 15 residues. Looked up from germline, CDR1 is SGHRS and CDR2 is YFSETQ. The DNA for the CDR3 is TGCGCCAGCAGCTTAGACAGGGGCGTGGGCACTGAAGCTTTCTTT. This gives the protein CASSLDRGVGTEAFF.

The chain joins TRBV18 to TRBJ2-1, with 7 bases identical to TRBD1. Trimming at V came to 0 bases and at J to 5 bases, leaving 13 bases not matched to a gene. CDR1 KGHSH and CDR2 LQKENI come from the germline V gene. The CDR3 length is 18 residues. The CDR3 nucleotides are TGTGCCAGCTCACCACCGGGAAGGGGGCGAGTGAAAAACAATGAGCAGTTCTTC. It translates to CASSPPGRGRVKNNEQFF.

The chain carries TRBV2 and TRBJ2-7; 8 bases match TRBD1. V was clipped by 4 bases and J by 2 bases; unmatched bases: 4. In germline, CDR1 is SNHLY, CDR2 FYNNEI. This CDR3 region has 14 residues. The CDR3 protein is CASSGNRGAYEQYF. DNA of the CDR3: TGTGCCAGCAGTGGAAACAGGGGGGCCTACGAGCAGTACTTC. Combining the CDR3 with reference TRBV2 and TRBJ2-7 gives the whole variable domain EPEVTQTPSHQVTQMGQEVILRCVPISNHLYFYWYRQILGQKVEFLVSFYNNEISEKSEIFDDQFSVERPDGSNFTLKIRSTKLEDSAMYFCASSGNRGAYEQYFGPGTRLTVT.

The rearrangement joins TRBV30 to TRBJ2-7; no definite D call. Germline V gene sequence: CDR1 GTSNPN, CDR2 SVGIG (reference sequence). The CDR3 spans 13 residues. V lost 3 bases, J lost 7 bases, and 16 bases lay in between. The CDR3 nucleotides read TGTGCCTGGAGGGAGCAAAACGACGGAGAGCAGTACTTC. Its translation: CAWREQNDGEQYF.

Concerning this clone: The identical CDR3 is also encoded by other nucleotide sequences in the sample. The V gene is TRBV19, the J gene TRBJ1-1; no firm D call. The CDR3 has 13 amino acids. Per germline, CDR1 LNHDA and CDR2 SQIVND (reference sequence). V dropped 0 bases and J dropped 3 bases, with 5 bases sitting between them. The CDR3 coding sequence is TGTGCCAGTAGTATAGAGCGATACACTGAAGCTTTCTTT. As protein: CASSIERYTEAFF.

For this clone: The identical CDR3 is also encoded by other nucleotide sequences in the sample. In nucleotides, the CDR3 is TGTGCCAGCTCACCCGGTCAGGTGAACACTGAAGCTTTCTTT. It is translated as CASSPGQVNTEAFF. The genes are TRBV18 and TRBJ1-1; D not certain. Trimming cost V 3 bases and J 0 bases, with 8 bases left between them. Germline loops: CDR1 KGHSH, CDR2 LQKENI. The CDR3 runs 14 residues.

This sequence joins TRBV11-3 and TRBJ2-3; 7 bases are a match to TRBD2. V gave up 2 bases and J gave up 2 bases; unmatched junction bases: 4. The CDR3 covers 15 residues. Germline V gene sequence: CDR1 SGHNT, CDR2 YENEEA. The CDR3: CASSLISGATDTQYF. In nucleotides, the CDR3 is TGTGCCAGCAGCTTAATCAGCGGGGCCACAGATACGCAGTATTTT.

In this sample, this clone turned up a few times. This chain joins TRBV2 and TRBJ1-5, with 7 bases fitting TRBD1. The CDR3 covers 14 residues. V trimming: 5 bases; J trimming: 3 bases; junction bases outside the gene matches: 4. Per germline, CDR1 SNHLY and CDR2 FYNNEI. CDR3 nucleotides: TGTGCCAGCAGTATGGACAGGACCAATCAGCCCCAGCATTTT. It encodes CASSMDRTNQPQHF.

The rearrangement links TRBV28 to TRBJ2-7, with D tentatively TRBD1 (5 bases). The CDR3 loop spans 15 amino acids. Trimming took off 2 bases at V and 0 bases at J, with 11 bases between the two ends. Germline CDR1 MDHEN, CDR2 SYDVKM. The CDR3 region is CASSLMGPISYEQYF. In DNA form, the CDR3 reads TGTGCCAGCAGTTTAATGGGGCCAATCTCCTACGAGCAGTACTTC.

This chain uses TRBV18 with TRBJ1-5; 9 nucleotides agree with TRBD1. V trimming: 3 bases; J trimming: 1 base; junction bases outside the gene matches: 4. Per the germline V gene, CDR1 is KGHSH and CDR2 is LQKENI. The CDR3 has 16 residues. The CDR3 protein is CASSPGTGPSNQPQHF. CDR3 nucleotide sequence: TGTGCCAGCTCACCGGGGACAGGGCCAAGCAATCAGCCCCAGCATTTT.

The chain combines TRBV7-2 with TRBJ1-5; no reliable D call. CDR3 length equals 14 residues. Trimming pared 1 base from V and 5 bases from J, leaving 9 bases between. Germline CDR1 reads SGHTA; CDR2 reads FQGNSA. CDR3 DNA sequence: TGTGCCAGCAGCTTAGGGCCCTTAGATCAGCCCCAGCATTTT. It is translated as CASSLGPLDQPQHF.

In its sample, this clone was seen a few times. J is TRBJ1-6 and V is TRBV7-6, with a possible D match to TRBD1 (5 bases). V shed 1 base and J shed 10 bases, with 14 bases lying between them. This CDR3 is built from 15 residues. Germline V gives CDR1 SGHVS, CDR2 FNYEAQ. The CDR3, as DNA: TGTGCCAGCAGCTTAGAGGGGTCCGGGGGATCACCCCTCCACTTT. Translated: CASSLEGSGGSPLHF. The whole variable domain, remainder taken from reference TRBV7-6 and TRBJ1-6, is GAGVSQSPRYKVTKRGQDVALRCDPISGHVSLYWYRQALGQGPEFLTYFNYEAQQDKSGLPNDRFSAERPEGSISTLTIQRTEQRDSAMYRCASSLEGSGGSPLHFGNGTRLTVT.

This clone occurred once. The V call is TRBV18, the J call TRBJ2-1; 9 nucleotides agree with TRBD2. The CDR3 is made up of 15 amino acids. V lost 0 bases and J lost 7; bases outside the gene matches: 4. Germline-derived CDR1 and CDR2 are KGHSH and LQKENI. The CDR3 is CASSPPGLALNEQFF. The CDR3 nucleotides are TGTGCCAGCTCACCACCGGGACTAGCCTTGAATGAGCAGTTCTTC. Based on the CDR3 plus reference TRBV18 and TRBJ2-1, the full variable domain is NAGVMQNPRHLVRRRGQEARLRCSPMKGHSHVYWYRQLPEEGLKFMVYLQKENIIDESGMPKERFSAEFPKEGPSILRIQQVVRGDSAAYFCASSPPGLALNEQFFGPGTRLTVL.

The table lists this clone with a few counts. V gene TRBV9 combines with J gene TRBJ1-3, with a possible D match to TRBD1 (5 bases). With 6 bases removed from V and 4 bases from J, the gap between germline ends came to 17 bases. This CDR3 contains 15 residues. In germline, CDR1 is SGDLS, CDR2 YYNGEE. The CDR3 DNA reads TGTGCCAGCAACATTGACGGGACGCAGGGAAACACCATATATTTT. As protein: CASNIDGTQGNTIYF.

This clone was counted only a few times. The CDR3, as DNA: TGTGCCAGCAGCTTTCCTCAGACCTCTGGAAACACCATATATTTT. Its protein is CASSFPQTSGNTIYF. The chain links TRBV7-2 to TRBJ1-3; no firm D call. The CDR3 consists of 15 residues. Germline loops: CDR1 SGHTA, CDR2 FQGNSA. With 3 bases removed from V and 0 bases from J, the gap between germline ends came to 9 bases. Using reference TRBV7-2 and TRBJ1-3 for the parts outside the CDR3, the full variable domain is GAGVSQSPSNKVTEKGKDVELRCDPISGHTALYWYRQSLGQGLEFLIYFQGNSAPDKSGLPSDRFSAERTGGSVSTLTIQRTQQEDSAVYLCASSFPQTSGNTIYFGEGSWLTVV.

This chain connects TRBV7-9 to TRBJ2-7, with TRBD1 identical over 10 bases. Trimming took 8 bases from V and 3 from J; bases not matched to a gene: 10. Germline CDR1 is SEHNR and CDR2 is FQNEAQ (reference sequence). The CDR3 totals 15 residues. Written as DNA, the CDR3 is TGTGCCAGCGGTAGAACCGGGACAGGGGACTACGAGCAGTACTTC. This sequence encodes CASGRTGTGDYEQYF. The whole variable domain, remainder taken from reference TRBV7-9 and TRBJ2-7, is DTGVSQNPRHKITKRGQNVTFRCDPISEHNRLYWYRQTLGQGPEFLTYFQNEAQLEKSRLLSDRFSAERPKGSFSTLEIQRTEQGDSAMYLCASGRTGTGDYEQYFGPGTRLTVT.

The CDR3 sequence is CASSQERLDRERGEAFF. As DNA, the CDR3 is TGCGCCAGCAGCCAAGAGAGACTGGACAGGGAAAGAGGTGAAGCTTTCTTT. This chain links TRBV4-1 with TRBJ1-1; 8 nucleotides match TRBD1. There are 17 residues in the CDR3. V lost 0 bases, J lost 7 bases, and 13 bases stayed unmatched. Germline V gene lookup returns CDR1 MGHRA and CDR2 YSYEKL.

This sequence joins TRBV12-3 or TRBV12-4 and TRBJ1-1; 10 positions agree with TRBD1. The CDR3 loop spans 13 amino acids. Germline trimming cut 6 bases from V and 7 bases from J; bases unmatched to any gene: 5. The CDR3 DNA reads TGTGCCAGCAGCTCTCGGGACAGGGGTGAAGCTTTCTTT. Amino acid sequence: CASSSRDRGEAFF.

J is TRBJ2-7 and V is TRBV2; TRBD1 matches at 7 bases. The CDR3 sequence is 14 residues long. From germline, CDR1 is SNHLY and CDR2 FYNNEI. Germline trimming cut 5 bases from V and 4 bases from J; bases unmatched to any gene: 8. CDR3: CASSKQGTEYEQYF. The DNA of the CDR3 is TGTGCCAGCAGTAAACAGGGGACAGAATACGAGCAGTACTTC.

In this sample, this clone turned up once. The rearrangement joins TRBV5-4 to TRBJ1-1; TRBD1 aligns across 8 bases. The V and J ends lost 4 bases and 1 base, in that order; junction bases with no gene match: 3. CDR1 is SGHNT and CDR2 is YYREEE in the germline V gene (reference sequence). The CDR3 runs 14 residues. In nucleotides, the CDR3 is TGTGCCAGCAGCCCTGGACAGGGGAACACTGAAGCTTTCTTT. Its protein product is CASSPGQGNTEAFF.

This clone occurred once. This chain uses TRBV5-5 with TRBJ2-7; 8 bases align to TRBD1. Germline CDR1 reads SGHKS; CDR2 reads YYEKEE (reference sequence). After removal of 3 bases from V and 2 bases from J, the junction contained 4 bases not matched to a gene. CDR3 size: 14 residues. In DNA, the CDR3 is TGTGCCAGCAGCTGGACAGGGAGCACCTACGAGCAGTACTTC. It yields the protein CASSWTGSTYEQYF. Full variable domain (outside the CDR3, taken from reference TRBV5-5 and TRBJ2-7): DAGVTQSPTHLIKTRGQQVTLRCSPISGHKSVSWYQQVLGQGPQFIFQYYEKEERGRGNFPDRFSARQFPNYSSELNVNALLLGDSALYLCASSWTGSTYEQYFGPGTRLTVT.

The genes are TRBV27 and TRBJ2-1, with D perhaps matching TRBD1 (6 bases). V lost 1 base and J lost 5, with 12 bases in between. The CDR3 has 15 amino acids. Germline V gene lookup returns CDR1 MNHEY and CDR2 SMNVEV (reference sequence). In nucleotides, the CDR3 is TGTGCCAGCAGTTTATATTCACAGGGAAACAATGAGCAGTTCTTC. Protein product: CASSLYSQGNNEQFF.

This clone was counted between two and nine times. This chain connects TRBV9 to TRBJ1-6; no clear D gene. This CDR3 is 17 amino acids long. Germline V gene lookup returns CDR1 SGDLS and CDR2 YYNGEE. V shed 0 bases and J shed 6 bases, with 16 bases lying between them. CDR3 sequence reads: CASSVDIGPKGNSPLHF. DNA for the CDR3: TGTGCCAGCAGCGTAGATATCGGGCCGAAGGGTAATTCACCCCTCCACTTT.

The rearrangement joins TRBV15 to TRBJ1-5; 9 bases agree with TRBD1. The junction had 8 bases not matched to a gene; V was cut back by 5 bases and J by 3 bases. Germline values: CDR1 LNHNV, CDR2 YYDKDF (reference sequence). The CDR3 length is 16 residues. The CDR3 sequence: CATSAPRDRDNQPQHF. The CDR3, as DNA: TGTGCCACCAGCGCACCCCGGGACAGGGACAATCAGCCCCAGCATTTT.

The chain recombines TRBV5-1 with TRBJ2-2, with TRBD1 matching 12 bases. The length of the CDR3 is 16 residues. With 4 bases clipped from V and 5 bases from J, the junction kept 6 bases outside the gene matches. Germline CDR1 SGHRS, CDR2 YFSETQ. The CDR3 DNA is TGCGCCAGCAGCGGTAGGGACAGGGGGCGAACCGGGGAGCTGTTTTTT. Translating it yields CASSGRDRGRTGELFF.

J is TRBJ1-5 and V is TRBV6-6; the D gene is possibly TRBD1 (5 bases). Germline lookup yields CDR1 MNHNY and CDR2 SVGAGI (reference sequence). Trimming removed 11 bases from V and 5 bases from J, with 13 bases in between. The CDR3 spans 12 residues. CDR3 sequence: CALGVRDQPQHF. The CDR3 DNA reads TGTGCCTTAGGGGTTCGGGATCAGCCCCAGCATTTT.

V gene TRBV15 combines with J gene TRBJ1-2; D gene ambiguous. Trimming took off 5 bases at V and 5 bases at J, with 12 bases between the two ends. From germline, CDR1 is LNHNV and CDR2 YYDKDF (reference sequence). The CDR3 loop spans 13 amino acids. The CDR3 spells CATSPQEGYGYTF. CDR3 in DNA: TGTGCCACCAGCCCCCAGGAGGGTTATGGCTACACCTTC.

The chain joins TRBV7-9 to TRBJ1-4, with 7 positions matching TRBD1. V dropped 4 bases and J dropped 8; count of bases not matched to a gene: 7. Germline V gene lookup returns CDR1 SEHNR and CDR2 FQNEAQ (reference sequence). The length of the CDR3 is 14 residues. The chain's CDR3 is CASSSYRGTEKLFF. The CDR3 DNA is TGTGCCAGCAGCTCGTACAGGGGTACGGAAAAACTGTTTTTT. Full variable domain (outside the CDR3, taken from reference TRBV7-9 and TRBJ1-4): DTGVSQNPRHKITKRGQNVTFRCDPISEHNRLYWYRQTLGQGPEFLTYFQNEAQLEKSRLLSDRFSAERPKGSFSTLEIQRTEQGDSAMYLCASSSYRGTEKLFFGSGTQLSVL.

Details on this clone: Its ends do not fully match the called genes, so a read error is possible. The rearrangement links TRBV19 to TRBJ2-7, with D possibly matching TRBD1 (5 bases). The CDR3 has 14 amino acids. Germline assignment: CDR1 LNHDA and CDR2 SQIVND (reference sequence). The CDR3 region has the DNA TGTGCCAGTAGTACCAGGGATTCATCCTACGGGCAGTACTTC. The encoded protein is CASSTRDSSYGQYF.